One and the same sample provided the 13 T cell receptor beta chains below, sequenced in a study of Ad26.COV2.S vaccination and SARS-CoV-2 variants. The treatment: over 15 received Ad26.COV2.S at low or high dose, single or two shots; about five received placebo; per-sample allocation not given. The study sampled participants on day 63 after the first vaccine or placebo injection. Assay: immunoSEQ multiplex PCR; the TCRdb copy retains only in-frame clones and omits some. The sample consists of 440,000 or so clones, around 92% of them appearing once. This specimen was peripheral blood, taken in a trial of Ad26.COV2.S vaccine versus placebo. The receptors shown here come from a person between 18 and 65 years old who received the Ad26.COV2.S COVID-19 vaccine or a placebo.

This rearrangement joins TRBV4-1 to TRBJ1-3; D gene unclear. The CDR3 length is 15 residues. Germline assignment: CDR1 MGHRA and CDR2 YSYEKL. Trimming cost V 0 bases and J 0 bases, with 6 bases left between them. The CDR3 sequence is CASSQDVGSGNTIYF. CDR3 in DNA: TGCGCCAGCAGCCAAGATGTGGGCTCTGGAAACACCATATATTTT.

This chain links TRBV18 with TRBJ1-2; D gene unclear. CDR1 is KGHSH and CDR2 is LQKENI in the germline V gene. The CDR3 is 16 amino acids. V was clipped by 0 bases and J by 4 bases, with 15 bases between them. The CDR3 loop is CASSPPERRLGYGYTF. CDR3 bases: TGTGCCAGCTCACCACCGGAAAGGCGTCTTGGCTATGGCTACACCTTC.

The chain uses TRBV6-5 and TRBJ1-1; D perhaps matches TRBD1 (6 bases). The length of the CDR3 is 15 residues. V lost 0 bases and J 5 bases, leaving 13 bases between the germline ends. Germline CDR1 MNHEY, CDR2 SVGAGI. This chain's CDR3 is CASSYSRGRITEAFF. The CDR3 coding sequence is TGTGCCAGCAGTTACTCGCGGGGGCGCATTACTGAAGCTTTCTTT.

This chain connects TRBV11-3 to TRBJ2-1; 13 bases align to TRBD2. The CDR3 is made up of 15 amino acids. Germline-derived CDR1 and CDR2 are SGHNT and YENEEA. With V trimmed by 5 bases and J by 10 bases, 8 bases remained unmatched. The CDR3 DNA is TGTGCCAGCAGCCCTCGGACTAGCGGGGGATTCGAGCAGTTCTTC. Its translation: CASSPRTSGGFEQFF.

The J gene is TRBJ1-5, the V gene TRBV19, with D maybe TRBD1 (6 bases). V lost 6 bases and J 1 base, leaving 13 bases between the germline ends. The germline V gene encodes CDR1 LNHDA and CDR2 SQIVND (reference sequence). The CDR3 sequence is 15 residues long. The CDR3 coding sequence is TGTGCCAGTAGCCCCGACAGGTGGAGCAATCAGCCCCAGCATTTT. This codes for CASSPDRWSNQPQHF.

CDR3 DNA sequence: TGTGCCAGCGGGTGGGATGAGCAGTTCTTC. Protein: CASGWDEQFF. The rearrangement uses TRBV5-8 and TRBJ2-1; no clear D. The CDR3 runs 10 residues. Trimming shortened V by 7 bases and J by 8 bases, and 7 bases separated the two germline ends. The germline V gene encodes CDR1 SGHTS and CDR2 YDEGEE.

The chain carries TRBV12-3 or TRBV12-4 and TRBJ2-1; D ambiguous. This CDR3 is built from 12 residues. Between the trimmed V and J ends, which lost 3 bases and 9 bases, there was a span of 9 bases. In nucleotides, the CDR3 is TGTGCCAGCAGTTTCACGATACCTGAGCAGTTCTTC. Translation gives CASSFTIPEQFF.

J is TRBJ2-3 and V is TRBV6-5, with D uncertain. This CDR3 region has 14 residues. V shed 2 bases and J shed 3 bases, with 9 bases lying between them. CDR1 and CDR2 (germline): MNHEY, SVGAGI. The CDR3 DNA reads as TGTGCCAGCAGTTACGGGCAGGTTACAGATACGCAGTATTTT. Its protein is CASSYGQVTDTQYF.

The chain combines TRBV24-1 with TRBJ2-5; D might be TRBD1 (6 bases). The germline gives CDR1 KGHDR, CDR2 SFDVKD. This CDR3 comprises 15 residues. V lost 3 bases and J 1 base, leaving 11 bases between the germline ends. The CDR3 sequence: CATSDRTGSQETQYF. In nucleotides, the CDR3 is TGTGCCACCAGTGATAGAACAGGGTCCCAAGAGACCCAGTACTTC.

This chain connects TRBV27 to TRBJ2-7, with 12 bases matching TRBD1. Trimming took 6 bases from V and 5 from J; bases not matched to a gene: 8. Germline V gives CDR1 MNHEY, CDR2 SMNVEV (reference sequence). The CDR3 is 15 amino acids. The CDR3: CASREAGTGGDEQYF. CDR3 nucleotides: TGTGCCAGCAGGGAAGCCGGGACAGGGGGCGACGAGCAGTACTTC.

V and J are TRBV28 and TRBJ1-4; D gene unclear. CDR3 length equals 15 residues. V lost 5 bases and J lost 3, with 13 bases in between. Looked up from germline, CDR1 is MDHEN and CDR2 is SYDVKM. The CDR3 sequence: CASSILLGPNEKLFF. DNA for the CDR3: TGTGCCAGCAGTATCCTCTTAGGCCCTAATGAAAAACTGTTTTTT.

This chain connects TRBV6-1 to TRBJ2-1, with a tentative D call TRBD2 (5 bases). Germline CDR1 is MNHNS and CDR2 is SASEGT. This CDR3 is built from 16 residues. Trimming stripped 3 bases from V and 0 bases from J, with 12 bases between. CDR3 region: CASSEWTQSSYNEQFF. CDR3 nucleotides: TGTGCCAGCAGTGAGTGGACTCAGAGCTCCTACAATGAGCAGTTCTTC.

The chain combines TRBV7-9 with TRBJ2-3; D gene ambiguous. The CDR3 spans 13 residues. V dropped 5 bases and J dropped 3 bases, with 9 bases sitting between them. Germline CDR1 SEHNR, CDR2 FQNEAQ (reference sequence). CDR3 sequence reads: CASSPLATDTQYF. CDR3 sequence (DNA): TGTGCCAGCAGCCCTCTGGCTACAGATACGCAGTATTTT.